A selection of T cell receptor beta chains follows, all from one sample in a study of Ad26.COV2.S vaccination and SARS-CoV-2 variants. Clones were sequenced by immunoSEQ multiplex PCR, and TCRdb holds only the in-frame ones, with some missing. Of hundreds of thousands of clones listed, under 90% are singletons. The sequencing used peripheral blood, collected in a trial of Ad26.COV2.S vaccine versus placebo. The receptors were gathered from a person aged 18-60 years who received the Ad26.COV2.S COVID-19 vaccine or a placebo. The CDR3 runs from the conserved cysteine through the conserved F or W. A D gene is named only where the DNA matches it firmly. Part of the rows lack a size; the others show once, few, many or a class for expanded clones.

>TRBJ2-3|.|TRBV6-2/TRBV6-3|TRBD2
TGTGCCAGCAGTTACTCCGGGACTAGCGGGGGGAGTTCAGATACGCAGTATTTT
CASSYSGTSGGSSDTQYF
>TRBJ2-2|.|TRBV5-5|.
TGTGCCAGCAGCTTGTATCCGGGGAACACCGGGGAGCTGTTTTTT
CASSLYPGNTGELFF
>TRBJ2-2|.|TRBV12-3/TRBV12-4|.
TGTGCCAGCAGTTTAACGGGGATCGGGGAGCTGTTTTTT
CASSLTGIGELFF
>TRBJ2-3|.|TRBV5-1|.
TGCGCCAGCAGCATACTTAGCACAGATACGCAGTATTTT
CASSILSTDTQYF
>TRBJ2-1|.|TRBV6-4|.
TGTGCCAGCAGTGCATCCGGCTCCTACAATGAGCAGTTCTTC
CASSASGSYNEQFF
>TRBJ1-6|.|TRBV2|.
TGTGCCAGCGGCTTGGGAGGTAATTCACCCCTCCACTTT
CASGLGGNSPLHF
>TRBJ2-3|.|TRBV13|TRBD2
TGTGCCAGCAGCCTGAATATTTTGAGCGGGGGAACAGATACGCAGTATTTT
CASSLNILSGGTDTQYF
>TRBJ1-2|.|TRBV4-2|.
TGTGCCAGCAGCCAAGATAAGGGGGTTTATGGCTACACCTTC
CASSQDKGVYGYTF
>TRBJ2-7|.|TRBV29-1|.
TGCAGCGGGGGGGAGGGGGGCGCCCCCTACGAGCAGTACTTC
CSGGEGGAPYEQYF
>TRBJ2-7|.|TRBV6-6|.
TGTGCCAGCAGTTTTGGGTCTTCCTACGAGCAGTACTTC
CASSFGSSYEQYF
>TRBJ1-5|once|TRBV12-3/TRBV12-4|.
TGTGCCAGCAGCATAGCGAGCAATCAGCCCCAGCATTTT
CASSIASNQPQHF
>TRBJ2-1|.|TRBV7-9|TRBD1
TGTGCCAGCAGCTCAATCCAGGGGGCGGACAATGAGCAGTTCTTC
CASSSIQGADNEQFF
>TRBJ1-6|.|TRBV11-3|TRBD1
TGTGCCAGCTCGGGAGGACAGGGGAGTGCGGCCTCCTATAATTCACCCCTCCACTTT
CASSGGQGSAASYNSPLHF
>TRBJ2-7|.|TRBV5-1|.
TGCGCCAGCGCTTCCGAGGTTGGGGGGAACGAGCAGTACTTC
CASASEVGGNEQYF
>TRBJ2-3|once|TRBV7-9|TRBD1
TGTGCCAGCAGCCCGACAGGGGCGGATACGCAGTATTTT
CASSPTGADTQYF
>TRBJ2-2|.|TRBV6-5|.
TGTGCCAGCACTGCCCTAGCCCATGGGACCGGGGAGCTGTTTTTT
CASTALAHGTGELFF
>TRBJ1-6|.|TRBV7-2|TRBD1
TGTGCCAGCAGCTATCGACAGGGGACGTATTCACCCCTCCACTTT
CASSYRQGTYSPLHF
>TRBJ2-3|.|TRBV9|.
TGTGCCAGCAGCCCCCAGGGGGGGCCCGTGTCAGCAGATACGCAGTATTTT
CASSPQGGPVSADTQYF
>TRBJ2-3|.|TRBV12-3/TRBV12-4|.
TGTGCCAGCAGTCCTTATGCAGATACGCAGTATTTT
CASSPYADTQYF
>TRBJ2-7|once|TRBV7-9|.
TGTGCCAGCAAAAAATCCGGAACGAGCTCCTACGAGCAGTACTTC
CASKKSGTSSYEQYF
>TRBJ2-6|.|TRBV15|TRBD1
TGTGCCACCAGCAGAGCCCAGGGGGCTGGGGCCAACGTCCTGACTTTC
CATSRAQGAGANVLTF
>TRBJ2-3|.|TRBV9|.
TGTGCCAGCAGCGGGGGGGACGGGCGCACAGATACGCAGTATTTT
CASSGGDGRTDTQYF
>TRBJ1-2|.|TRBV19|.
TGTGCCAGTAGTATTTTTGTAGACTATGGCTACACCTTC
CASSIFVDYGYTF
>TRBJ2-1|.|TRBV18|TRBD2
TGTGCCAGCTCACGGGGACTAGCGGTTTACAATGAGCAGTTCTTC
CASSRGLAVYNEQFF
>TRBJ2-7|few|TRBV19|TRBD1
TGTGCCAGTAAATCAGAAGGGGGCCCCTACGAGCAGTACTTC
CASKSEGGPYEQYF
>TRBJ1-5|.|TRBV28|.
TGTGCCAGCATCCCCGGGGGGAATCAGCCCCAGCATTTT
CASIPGGNQPQHF
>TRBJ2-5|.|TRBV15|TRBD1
TGTGCCACCAGCAGAGACAGGGGGCAAGAGACCCAGTACTTC
CATSRDRGQETQYF
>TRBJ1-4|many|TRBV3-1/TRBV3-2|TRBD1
TGTGCCAGCAGCCAAGGCCCCCTAGGACAGGGTGAAAAACTGTTTTTT
CASSQGPLGQGEKLFF
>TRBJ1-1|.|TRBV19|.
TGTGCCAGTAGTGTAACAACAGGGTCCACTGAAGCTTTCTTT
CASSVTTGSTEAFF
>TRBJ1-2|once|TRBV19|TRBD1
TGTGCCAGTAGTACTCGGGACAGGGGGTTCCATGGCTACACCTTC
CASSTRDRGFHGYTF
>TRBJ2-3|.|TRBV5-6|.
TGTGCCAGCAGCTTGGTAACCGATACGCAGTATTTT
CASSLVTDTQYF
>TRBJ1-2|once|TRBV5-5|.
TGTGCCAGCAGCTTGTGGTCTGATGGCTACACCTTC
CASSLWSDGYTF
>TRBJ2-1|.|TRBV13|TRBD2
TGTGCCAGCAGCTCCCCAATAGCGGGGGGCCATGAGCAGTTCTTC
CASSSPIAGGHEQFF
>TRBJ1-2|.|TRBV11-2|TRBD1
TGTGCCAGCAGCGGGACAGATAACTATGGCTACACCTTC
CASSGTDNYGYTF
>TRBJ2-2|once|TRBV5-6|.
TGTGCCAGCAGGAACGGAAACACCGGGGAGCTGTTTTTT
CASRNGNTGELFF
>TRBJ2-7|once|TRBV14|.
TGTGCCAGCAGCTTAGCAGGGTTGGAGTACGAGCAGTACTTC
CASSLAGLEYEQYF
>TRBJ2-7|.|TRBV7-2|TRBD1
TGTGCCAGCAGCTCCCCGCCGGGACAGGGGGGTCGGGAGCAGTACTTC
CASSSPPGQGGREQYF
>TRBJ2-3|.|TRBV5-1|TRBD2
TGCGCCAGCAGCTCGGGACTAGCGGGAGGGCCCGGCACAGATACGCAGTATTTT
CASSSGLAGGPGTDTQYF
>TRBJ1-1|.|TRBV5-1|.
TGCGCCAGCAGCAACACAGGGAACACTGAAGCTTTCTTT
CASSNTGNTEAFF
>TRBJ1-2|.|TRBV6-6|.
TGTGCCAGCAGGGCCGAAGGCGCTAACTATGGCTACACCTTC
CASRAEGANYGYTF
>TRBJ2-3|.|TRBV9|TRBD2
TGTGCCAGCAGCAAGCGGGTAGCGGGGGGGGCGGATACGCAGTATTTT
CASSKRVAGGADTQYF